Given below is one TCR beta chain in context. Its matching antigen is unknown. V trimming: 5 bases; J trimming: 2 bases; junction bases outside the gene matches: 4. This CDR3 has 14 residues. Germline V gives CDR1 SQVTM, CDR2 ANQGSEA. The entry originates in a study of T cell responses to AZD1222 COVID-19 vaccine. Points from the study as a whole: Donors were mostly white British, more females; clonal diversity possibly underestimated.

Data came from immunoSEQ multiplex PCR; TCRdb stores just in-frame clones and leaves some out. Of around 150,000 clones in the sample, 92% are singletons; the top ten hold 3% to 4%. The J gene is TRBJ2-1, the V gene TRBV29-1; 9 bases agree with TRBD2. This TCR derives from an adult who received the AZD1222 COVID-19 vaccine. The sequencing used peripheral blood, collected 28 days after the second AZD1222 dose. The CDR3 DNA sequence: TGCAGCGTTCCGGGACTAGCAGCCTACAATGAGCAGTTCTTC. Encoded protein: CSVPGLAAYNEQFF.